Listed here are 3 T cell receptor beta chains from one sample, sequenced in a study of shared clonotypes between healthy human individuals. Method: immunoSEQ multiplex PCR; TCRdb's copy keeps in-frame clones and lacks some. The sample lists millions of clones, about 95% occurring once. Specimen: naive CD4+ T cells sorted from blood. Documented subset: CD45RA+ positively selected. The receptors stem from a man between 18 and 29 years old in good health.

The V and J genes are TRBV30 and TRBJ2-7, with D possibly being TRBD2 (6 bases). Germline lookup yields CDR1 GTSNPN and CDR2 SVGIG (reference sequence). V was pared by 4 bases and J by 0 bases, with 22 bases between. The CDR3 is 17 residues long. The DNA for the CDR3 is TGTGCCTGGAAATCCTGGGACTCACTTGTAGGCTCCTACGAGCAGTACTTC. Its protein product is CAWKSWDSLVGSYEQYF.

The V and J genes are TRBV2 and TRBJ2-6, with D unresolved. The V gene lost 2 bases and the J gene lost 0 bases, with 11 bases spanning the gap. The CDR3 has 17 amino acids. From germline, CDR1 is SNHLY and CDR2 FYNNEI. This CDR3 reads CASSEYVGFSGANVLTF. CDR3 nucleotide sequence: TGTGCCAGCAGTGAATATGTAGGGTTCTCTGGGGCCAACGTCCTGACTTTC.

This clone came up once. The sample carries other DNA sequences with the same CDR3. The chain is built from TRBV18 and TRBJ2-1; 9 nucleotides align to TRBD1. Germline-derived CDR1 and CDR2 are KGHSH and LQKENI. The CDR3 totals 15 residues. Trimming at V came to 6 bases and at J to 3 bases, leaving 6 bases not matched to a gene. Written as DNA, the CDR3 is TGTGCCAGCTCGCCGGGACAGGGAGGCTACAATGAGCAGTTCTTC. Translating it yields CASSPGQGGYNEQFF.